The 8 T cell receptor beta chains below come from one sample, sequenced in a study of Graves' ophthalmopathy and Graves' hyperthyroidism. RNA transcripts served as template for amplifying TCR beta CDR3 sequences. Scientists carried out first-round RT-PCR using HTBI primers and then a second-round multiplex PCR. In TCRdb, the multiplex PCR reads were re-called with MiXCR into one record per CDR3 protein. The repertoire holds approximately 460,000 distinct CDR3 sequences, with around 15% as singletons. Input material: blood. These receptors were taken from a woman aged 25 to 39 with Graves' ophthalmopathy.

This clonotype showed up just a few times. This clone may be a read error of a much larger clone one base away. The chain employs TRBV20-1 and TRBJ1-1, with 9 bases fitting TRBD1. Germline values: CDR1 DFQATT, CDR2 SNEGSKA (reference sequence). The CDR3 is made up of 12 amino acids. The CDR3 sequence: CSAQGQGSKACF. CDR3 nucleotide sequence: TGCAGTGCCCAGGGACAGGGCAGTAAAGCTTGCTTT.

This clonotype was found many times. The V call is TRBV15, the J call TRBJ1-1; possible D gene TRBD1, 5 bases. This CDR3 spans 18 amino acids. Germline lookup yields CDR1 LNHNV and CDR2 YYDKDF (reference sequence). The V end lost 3 bases, the J end lost 1 base, and 21 bases lay between the germline ends. The chain's CDR3 is CATSSLPPSWGENTEAFF. For the CDR3, the DNA is TGTGCCACCAGCAGCCTACCCCCGTCGTGGGGCGAGAACACTGAAGCTTTCTTT.

As concerns this clonotype: The germline gene is not matched at one end of the junction; a read error may be the cause. V is TRBV19 and J is TRBJ2-6; D call uncertain. This CDR3 contains 15 residues. CDR1 is LNHDA and CDR2 is SQIVND in the germline V gene (reference sequence). CDR3 nucleotides: TGTGCCAGTAGTATCGAGGCCTCTCGGGCCAACGTCCTGACTTTC. Translated, it gives CASSIEASRANVLTF.

The V and J genes are TRBV5-1 and TRBJ2-7; D tentatively fits TRBD1 or TRBD2 (5 bases each). CDR3 length: 14 amino acids. CDR1 is SGHRS, CDR2 YFSETQ, per germline. V lost 2 bases to trimming and J lost 7 bases, with 16 bases between them. CDR3 DNA sequence: TGCGCCAGCAGCTTCCAGGGACCCCTATGGGAGCAGTACTTC. Protein product: CASSFQGPLWEQYF.

This clonotype came up once. This clone may be a read error of a much larger clone one base away. This is likely a read error, given that the CDR3 carries no conserved phenylalanine or tryptophan at its end. The J gene is TRBJ2-2, the V gene TRBV24-1; D unclear. Germline lookup yields CDR1 KGHDR and CDR2 SFDVKD. This CDR3 has 16 amino acids. The CDR3 DNA follows: TGTGCCACCACTGATCGGACGGGCCGTAGCACCGGGGAGCTGTTTTAT. It translates to CATTDRTGRSTGELFY.

The chain links TRBV11-2 to TRBJ1-1; unclear D gene. The V gene's germline CDR1 is SGHAT and CDR2 FQNNGV. The CDR3 contains 20 residues. With 2 bases removed from V and 6 bases from J, the gap between germline ends came to 31 bases. The CDR3 sequence: CASSLYAPTYALRHGAEAFF. CDR3 sequence (DNA): TGTGCCAGCAGCTTATATGCCCCAACATACGCCCTACGCCACGGGGCTGAAGCTTTCTTT.

This clonotype was observed many times. The chain is built from TRBV4-1 and TRBJ2-5; 10 bases align to TRBD1. This CDR3 is 13 amino acids long. Germline loops: CDR1 MGHRA, CDR2 YSYEKL. V trimming: 5 bases; J trimming: 6 bases; junction bases outside the gene matches: 3. CDR3 protein: CASSEGQGKTQYF. Written as DNA, the CDR3 is TGCGCCAGCAGCGAGGGACAGGGGAAGACCCAGTACTTC.

V is TRBV6-1 and J is TRBJ1-2; TRBD1 agrees at 8 bases. Germline CDR1 reads MNHNS; CDR2 reads SASEGT. This CDR3 region has 12 residues. V shed 6 bases, J shed 7 bases, and the junction held 4 bases outside the gene matches. Here the CDR3 reads CASRSGQAGYTF. The CDR3 nucleotides read TGTGCCAGCAGATCGGGACAGGCTGGCTACACCTTC.